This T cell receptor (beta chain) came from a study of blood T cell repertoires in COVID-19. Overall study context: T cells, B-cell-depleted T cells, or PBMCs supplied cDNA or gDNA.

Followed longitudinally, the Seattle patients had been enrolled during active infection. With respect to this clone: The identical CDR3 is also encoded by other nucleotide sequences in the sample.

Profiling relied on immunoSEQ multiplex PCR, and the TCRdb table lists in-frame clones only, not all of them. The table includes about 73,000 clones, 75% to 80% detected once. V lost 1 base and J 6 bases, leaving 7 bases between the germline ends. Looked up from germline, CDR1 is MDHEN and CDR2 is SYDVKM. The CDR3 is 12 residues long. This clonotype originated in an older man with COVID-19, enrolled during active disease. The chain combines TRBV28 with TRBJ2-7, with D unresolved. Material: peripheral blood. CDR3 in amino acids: CASSLLASEQYF. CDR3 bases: TGTGCCAGCAGTTTATTGGCTTCCGAGCAGTACTTC.